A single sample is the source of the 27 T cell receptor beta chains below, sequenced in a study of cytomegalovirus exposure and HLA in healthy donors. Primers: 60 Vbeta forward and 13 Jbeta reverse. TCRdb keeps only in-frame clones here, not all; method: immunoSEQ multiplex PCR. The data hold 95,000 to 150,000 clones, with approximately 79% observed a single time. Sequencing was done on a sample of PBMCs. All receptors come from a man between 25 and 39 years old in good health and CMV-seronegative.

The CDR3 spells CASSQGLAGYETQYF. The CDR3 coding sequence is TGCGCCAGCAGCCAAGGACTAGCGGGGTACGAGACCCAGTACTTC. The rearrangement links TRBV4-1 to TRBJ2-5, with 11 bases lining up with TRBD2. The CDR3 loop spans 15 amino acids. Germline V gives CDR1 MGHRA, CDR2 YSYEKL. V was clipped by 1 base and J by 5 bases; unmatched bases: 3.

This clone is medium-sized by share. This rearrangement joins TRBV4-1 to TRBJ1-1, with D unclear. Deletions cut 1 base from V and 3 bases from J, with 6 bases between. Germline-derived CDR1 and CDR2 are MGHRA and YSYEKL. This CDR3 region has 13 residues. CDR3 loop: CASSQGLHTEAFF. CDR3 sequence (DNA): TGCGCCAGCAGCCAAGGACTGCACACTGAAGCTTTCTTT.

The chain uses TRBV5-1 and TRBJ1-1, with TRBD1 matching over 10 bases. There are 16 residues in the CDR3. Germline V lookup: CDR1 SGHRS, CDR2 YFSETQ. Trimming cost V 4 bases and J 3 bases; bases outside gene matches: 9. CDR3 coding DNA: TGCGCCAGCAGCAAAGGACAGGGGGGGTTATACACTGAAGCTTTCTTT. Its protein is CASSKGQGGLYTEAFF. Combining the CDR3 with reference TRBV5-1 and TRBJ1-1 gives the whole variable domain KAGVTQTPRYLIKTRGQQVTLSCSPISGHRSVSWYQQTPGQGLQFLFEYFSETQRNKGNFPGRFSGRQFSNSRSEMNVSTLELGDSALYLCASSKGQGGLYTEAFFGQGTRLTVV.

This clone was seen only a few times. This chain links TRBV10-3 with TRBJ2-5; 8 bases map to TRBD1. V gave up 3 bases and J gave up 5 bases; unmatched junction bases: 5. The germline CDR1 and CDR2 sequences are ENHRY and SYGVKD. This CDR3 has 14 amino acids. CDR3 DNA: TGTGCCATCAGTGATCCAGGGGGCACGGAGACCCAGTACTTC. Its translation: CAISDPGGTETQYF.

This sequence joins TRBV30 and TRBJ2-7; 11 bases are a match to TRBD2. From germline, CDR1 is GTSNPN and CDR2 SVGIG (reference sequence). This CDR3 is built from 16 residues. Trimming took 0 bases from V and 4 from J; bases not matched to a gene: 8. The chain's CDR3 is CAWSVLAGGPIYEQYF. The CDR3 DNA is TGTGCCTGGAGTGTTTTAGCGGGGGGGCCCATTTACGAGCAGTACTTC.

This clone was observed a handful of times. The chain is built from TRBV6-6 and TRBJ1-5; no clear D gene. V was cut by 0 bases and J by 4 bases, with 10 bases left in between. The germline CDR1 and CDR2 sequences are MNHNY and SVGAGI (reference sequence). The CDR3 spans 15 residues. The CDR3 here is CASSYSTTPNQPQHF. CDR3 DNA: TGTGCCAGCAGTTACTCGACTACACCAAATCAGCCCCAGCATTTT.

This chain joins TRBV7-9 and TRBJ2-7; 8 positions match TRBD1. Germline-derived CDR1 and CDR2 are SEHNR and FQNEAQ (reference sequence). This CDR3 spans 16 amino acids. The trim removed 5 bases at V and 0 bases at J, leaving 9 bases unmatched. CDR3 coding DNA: TGTGCCAGCAGCGTAACTTACAGGGGGAGCTCCTACGAGCAGTACTTC. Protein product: CASSVTYRGSSYEQYF.

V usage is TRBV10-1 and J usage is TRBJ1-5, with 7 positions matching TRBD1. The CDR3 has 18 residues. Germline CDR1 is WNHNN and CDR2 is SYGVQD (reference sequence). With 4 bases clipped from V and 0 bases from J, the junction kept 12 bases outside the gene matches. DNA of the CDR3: TGCGCCAGCAGTGGAATAGACAGGGAACAATATAGCAATCAGCCCCAGCATTTT. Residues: CASSGIDREQYSNQPQHF.

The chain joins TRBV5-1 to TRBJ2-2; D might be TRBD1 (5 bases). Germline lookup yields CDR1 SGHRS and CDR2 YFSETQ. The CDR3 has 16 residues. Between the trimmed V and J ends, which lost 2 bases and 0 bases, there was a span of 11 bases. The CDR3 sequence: CASSLQVNSNTGELFF. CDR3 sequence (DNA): TGCGCCAGCAGCTTACAGGTGAATTCGAACACCGGGGAGCTGTTTTTT.

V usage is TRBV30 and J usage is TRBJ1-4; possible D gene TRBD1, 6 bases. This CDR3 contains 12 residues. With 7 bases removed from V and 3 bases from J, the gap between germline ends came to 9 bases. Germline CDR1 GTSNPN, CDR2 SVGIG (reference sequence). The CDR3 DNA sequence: TGTGCCTTAGACAGGCCTAATGAAAAACTGTTTTTT. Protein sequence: CALDRPNEKLFF.

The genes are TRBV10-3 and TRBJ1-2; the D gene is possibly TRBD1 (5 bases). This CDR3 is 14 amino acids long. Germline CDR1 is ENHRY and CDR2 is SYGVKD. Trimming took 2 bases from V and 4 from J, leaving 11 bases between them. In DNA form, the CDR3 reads TGTGCCATCAGTGAGGGACACCGGCCCTATGGCTACACCTTC. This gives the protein CAISEGHRPYGYTF.

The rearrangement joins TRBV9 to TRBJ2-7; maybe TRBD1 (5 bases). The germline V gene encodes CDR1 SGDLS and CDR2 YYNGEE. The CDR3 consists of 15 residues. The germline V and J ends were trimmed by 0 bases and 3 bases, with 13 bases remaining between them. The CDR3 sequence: CASSVEARVGYEQYF. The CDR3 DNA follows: TGTGCCAGCAGCGTAGAGGCCAGGGTGGGCTACGAGCAGTACTTC.

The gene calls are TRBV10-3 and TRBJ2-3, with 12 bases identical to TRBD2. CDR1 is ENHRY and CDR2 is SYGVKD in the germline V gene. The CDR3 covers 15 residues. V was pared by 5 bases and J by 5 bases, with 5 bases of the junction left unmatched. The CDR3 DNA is TGTGCCATCAGTCACACTAGCGGGGGGATAGATACGCAGTATTTT. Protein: CAISHTSGGIDTQYF.

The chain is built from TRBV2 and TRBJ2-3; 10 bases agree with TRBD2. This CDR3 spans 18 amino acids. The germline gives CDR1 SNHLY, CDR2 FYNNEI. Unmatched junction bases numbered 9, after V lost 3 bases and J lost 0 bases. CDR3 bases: TGTGCCAGCAGTGATCCCCGGACTAGCGGACTTAGCACAGATACGCAGTATTTT. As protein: CASSDPRTSGLSTDTQYF.

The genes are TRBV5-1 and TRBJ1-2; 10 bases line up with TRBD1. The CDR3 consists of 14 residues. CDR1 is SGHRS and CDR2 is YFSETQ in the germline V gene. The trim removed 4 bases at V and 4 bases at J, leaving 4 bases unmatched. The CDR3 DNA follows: TGCGCCAGCAGCCTGACAGGGGGCGGCTATGGCTACACCTTC. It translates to CASSLTGGGYGYTF.

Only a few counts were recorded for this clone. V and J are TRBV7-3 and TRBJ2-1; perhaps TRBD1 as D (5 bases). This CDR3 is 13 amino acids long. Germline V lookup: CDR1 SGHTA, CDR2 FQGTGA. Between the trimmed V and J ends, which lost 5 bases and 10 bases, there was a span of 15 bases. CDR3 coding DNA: TGTGCCAGCAGCCCCGGACATCCCGGCGAGCAGTTCTTC. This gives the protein CASSPGHPGEQFF.

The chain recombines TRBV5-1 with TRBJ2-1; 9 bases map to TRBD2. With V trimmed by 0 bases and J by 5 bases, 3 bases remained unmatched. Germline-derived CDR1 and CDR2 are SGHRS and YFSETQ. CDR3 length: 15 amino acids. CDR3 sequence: CASSLAGLANNEQFF. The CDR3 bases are TGCGCCAGCAGCTTGGCTGGACTAGCGAACAATGAGCAGTTCTTC.

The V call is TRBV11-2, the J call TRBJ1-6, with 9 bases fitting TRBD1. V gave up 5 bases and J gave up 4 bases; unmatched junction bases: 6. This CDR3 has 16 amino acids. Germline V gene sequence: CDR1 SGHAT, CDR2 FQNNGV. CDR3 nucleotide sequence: TGTGCCAGCAGCGATACAGACAGGGGGTATAATTCACCCCTCCACTTT. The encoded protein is CASSDTDRGYNSPLHF.

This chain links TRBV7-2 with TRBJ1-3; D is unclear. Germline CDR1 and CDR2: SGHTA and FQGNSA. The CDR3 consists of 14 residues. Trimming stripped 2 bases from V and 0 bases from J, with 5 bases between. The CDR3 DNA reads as TGTGCCAGCAGCTTATACAGCTCTGGAAACACCATATATTTT. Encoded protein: CASSLYSSGNTIYF.

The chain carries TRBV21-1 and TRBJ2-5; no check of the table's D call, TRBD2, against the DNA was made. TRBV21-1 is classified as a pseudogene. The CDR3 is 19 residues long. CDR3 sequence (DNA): TGTGCCAGCAGCAAAGGGGGGACTAGCGGGGGCCCAAACCAAGAGACCCAGTACTTC. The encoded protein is CASSKGGTSGGPNQETQYF.

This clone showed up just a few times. This chain's CDR3 is CATSRDLRKQYF. The CDR3 DNA reads TGTGCCACCAGCAGAGATTTGCGGAAGCAGTACTTC. V and J are TRBV15 and TRBJ2-7; D is unclear. The V gene lost 0 bases and the J gene lost 8 bases, with 8 bases spanning the gap. The CDR3 runs to 12 residues. Germline V gene data show CDR1 as LNHNV and CDR2 as YYDKDF (reference sequence).

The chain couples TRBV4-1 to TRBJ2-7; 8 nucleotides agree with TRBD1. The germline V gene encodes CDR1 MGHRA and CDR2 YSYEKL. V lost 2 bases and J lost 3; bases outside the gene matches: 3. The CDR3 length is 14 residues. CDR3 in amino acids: CASSQPDRGYEQYF. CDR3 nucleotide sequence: TGCGCCAGCAGCCAACCCGACAGGGGCTACGAGCAGTACTTC.

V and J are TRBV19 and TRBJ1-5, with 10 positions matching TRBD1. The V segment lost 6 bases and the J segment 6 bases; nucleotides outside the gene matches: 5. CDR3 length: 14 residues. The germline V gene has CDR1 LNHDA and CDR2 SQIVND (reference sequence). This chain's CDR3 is CASSLTGGGQPQHF. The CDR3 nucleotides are TGTGCCAGTAGCCTGACAGGGGGCGGTCAGCCCCAGCATTTT. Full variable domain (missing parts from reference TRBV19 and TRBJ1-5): DGGITQSPKYLFRKEGQNVTLSCEQNLNHDAMYWYRQDPGQGLRLIYYSQIVNDFQKGDIAEGYSVSREKKESFPLTVTSAQKNPTAFYLCASSLTGGGQPQHFGDGTRLSIL.

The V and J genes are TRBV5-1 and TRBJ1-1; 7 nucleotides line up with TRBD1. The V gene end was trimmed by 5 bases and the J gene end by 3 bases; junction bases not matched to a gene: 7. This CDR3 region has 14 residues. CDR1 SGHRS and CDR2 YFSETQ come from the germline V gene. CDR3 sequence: CASRTGALDTEAFF. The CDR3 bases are TGCGCCAGCAGAACAGGGGCTTTGGACACTGAAGCTTTCTTT. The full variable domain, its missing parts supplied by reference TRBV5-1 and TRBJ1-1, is KAGVTQTPRYLIKTRGQQVTLSCSPISGHRSVSWYQQTPGQGLQFLFEYFSETQRNKGNFPGRFSGRQFSNSRSEMNVSTLELGDSALYLCASRTGALDTEAFFGQGTRLTVV.

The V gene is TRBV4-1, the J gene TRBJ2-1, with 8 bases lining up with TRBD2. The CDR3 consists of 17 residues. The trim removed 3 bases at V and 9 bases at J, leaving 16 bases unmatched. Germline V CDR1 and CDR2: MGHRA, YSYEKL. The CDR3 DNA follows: TGCGCCAGCAGCCACAAAGCCCCGGGACTAGGCGCCGCTGAGCAGTTCTTC. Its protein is CASSHKAPGLGAAEQFF.

The CDR3 DNA reads as TGTGCCAGCAGCAGGACAGTTTACAATGAGCAGTTCTTC. Its translation is CASSRTVYNEQFF. The gene calls are TRBV6-5 and TRBJ2-1, with D perhaps TRBD1 (6 bases). Trimming left V 6 bases short and J 4 bases short, with 10 bases between. CDR3 size: 13 residues. Germline V gene data show CDR1 as MNHEY and CDR2 as SVGAGI.

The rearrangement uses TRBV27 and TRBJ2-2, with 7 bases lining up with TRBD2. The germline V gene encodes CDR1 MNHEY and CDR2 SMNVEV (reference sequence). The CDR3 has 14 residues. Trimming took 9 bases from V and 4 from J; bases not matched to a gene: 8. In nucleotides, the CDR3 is TGTGCCAGGCTCCGGGACTATATCACCGGGGAGCTGTTTTTT. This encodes CARLRDYITGELFF.